This entry describes one T cell receptor (beta chain). The data belong to a study of blood T cell repertoires in COVID-19. About the study: The cDNA or gDNA used as material had been derived from T cells, B-cell-depleted T cells, or PBMCs.

This CDR3 contains 17 residues. The V and J ends lost 4 bases and 8 bases, in that order; junction bases with no gene match: 16. Germline CDR1 reads KGHSH; CDR2 reads LQKENI. Some clones are missing from TCRdb's copy, which holds only in-frame ones; the method was immunoSEQ multiplex PCR. The table has approximately 46,000 clones, roughly 86% seen once; the top ten hold more than 15%. The sequence was obtained from a man aged 60 to 69 with active or convalescent COVID-19. The chain links TRBV18 to TRBJ1-4; 7 nucleotides line up with TRBD1. The specimen sequenced was peripheral blood. In nucleotides, the CDR3 is TGTGCCAGCTCACGGAGTTTTTTTTTAAGGGACAGAGAAAAACTGTTTTTT. Translated, it gives CASSRSFFLRDREKLFF.